The 22 T cell receptor beta chains listed next were all sequenced from one sample in a study of cytotoxic CD8 clonotypes in ibrutinib-treated CLL. The protocol was immunoSEQ multiplex PCR, while the TCRdb copy is restricted to in-frame clones and leaves out a portion. Counted here are 300,000 to 350,000 clones, more than 65% occurring once; the ten biggest clones make up roughly 7%. The sample here was PBMCs, taken before ibrutinib treatment. Source of these receptors: a human donor with chronic lymphocytic leukemia.

This clone was found a few times. V usage is TRBV4-1 and J usage is TRBJ2-2; unclear D gene. The V end was cut by 6 bases, the J end by 3 bases, with 8 bases between. CDR1 MGHRA and CDR2 YSYEKL come from the germline V gene. CDR3 length: 13 residues. The CDR3 DNA reads TGCGCCAGCAGTGCCCAGTACACCGGGGAGCTGTTTTTT. This translates into CASSAQYTGELFF.

The chain employs TRBV10-3 and TRBJ1-4; 7 bases align to TRBD1. CDR3 length: 13 residues. In germline, CDR1 is ENHRY, CDR2 SYGVKD. J was trimmed by 8 bases and V by 6 bases; bases with no gene match: 6. The CDR3 reads CAISDREAEKLFF. CDR3 DNA sequence: TGTGCCATCAGCGACAGGGAGGCCGAAAAACTGTTTTTT.

The rearrangement links TRBV29-1 to TRBJ1-2; TRBD1 matches 7 bases. The germline gives CDR1 SQVTM, CDR2 ANQGSEA. The V and J ends lost 4 bases and 3 bases, in that order; junction bases with no gene match: 2. This CDR3 has 12 amino acids. CDR3 in amino acids: CSVGQGDYGYTF. DNA of the CDR3: TGCAGCGTTGGTCAGGGGGACTATGGCTACACCTTC.

For the CDR3, the DNA is TGTGCCAGCAGCTTAGATTGGGGGGGCTACACCTTC. Amino acid sequence: CASSLDWGGYTF. The chain recombines TRBV7-8 with TRBJ1-2; D perhaps matches TRBD1 (5 bases). CDR1 and CDR2 (germline): SGHVS, FQNEAQ. V was trimmed by 1 base and J by 8 bases, leaving 8 bases between them. The length of the CDR3 is 12 residues.

The chain employs TRBV7-9 and TRBJ1-5; TRBD1 might be the D (5 bases). This CDR3 spans 16 amino acids. Germline V gives CDR1 SEHNR, CDR2 FQNEAQ (reference sequence). V lost 4 bases and J lost 1, with 14 bases in between. The CDR3 sequence: CASSSSRDGSNQPQHF. The CDR3 DNA is TGTGCCAGCAGCTCTTCCCGGGACGGGAGCAATCAGCCCCAGCATTTT.

This chain joins TRBV6-5 and TRBJ2-1, with D possibly being TRBD2 (5 bases). CDR3 size: 15 residues. Germline V CDR1 and CDR2: MNHEY, SVGAGI. The V gene lost 8 bases and the J gene lost 3 bases, with 17 bases spanning the gap. The DNA of the CDR3 is TGTGCCAGCGGGCGTCTTACGGGGTACTACAATGAGCAGTTCTTC. Amino acids: CASGRLTGYYNEQFF.

CDR3 residues: CASSIRRTGGEVPDTQYF. DNA for the CDR3: TGTGCCAGCAGCATAAGACGAACTGGGGGAGAGGTACCAGATACGCAGTATTTT. The chain recombines TRBV7-2 with TRBJ2-3; D assignment may be TRBD1 or TRBD2 (5 bases each). The CDR3 has 18 residues. The V gene's germline CDR1 is SGHTA and CDR2 FQGNSA. V gave up 5 bases and J gave up 4 bases, with 25 bases separating them.

This clone has a handful of counts. The chain joins TRBV5-1 to TRBJ2-1; 11 bases are shared with TRBD1. The V segment lost 4 bases and the J segment 5 bases; nucleotides outside the gene matches: 14. Germline loops: CDR1 SGHRS, CDR2 YFSETQ. This CDR3 spans 18 amino acids. Written as DNA, the CDR3 is TGCGCCAGCAGCGGCCGGGACAGGGGGACAGAGGTCGACAATGAGCAGTTCTTC. It translates to CASSGRDRGTEVDNEQFF.

The chain is built from TRBV7-2 and TRBJ1-1; 7 positions match TRBD1. With 5 bases clipped from V and 10 bases from J, the junction kept 16 bases outside the gene matches. Germline CDR1 reads SGHTA; CDR2 reads FQGNSA. The CDR3 spans 15 residues. CDR3 protein: CASSLNPGTDSGAFF. CDR3 nucleotides: TGTGCCAGCAGCCTAAATCCCGGGACAGACAGTGGAGCTTTCTTT.

The V and J genes are TRBV19 and TRBJ2-2; no clear D. The CDR3 covers 15 residues. Per germline, CDR1 LNHDA and CDR2 SQIVND (reference sequence). V was clipped by 3 bases and J by 0 bases, with 8 bases between them. CDR3 in DNA: TGTGCCAGTAGTATTAGTAGTGCGAACACCGGGGAGCTGTTTTTT. Residues: CASSISSANTGELFF.

Notes on this clone: Other DNA sequences in the same sample also yield this CDR3. The chain combines TRBV18 with TRBJ1-1; no clear D. Per germline, CDR1 KGHSH and CDR2 LQKENI. Trimming removed 3 bases from V and 1 base from J, with 6 bases in between. This CDR3 has 13 amino acids. The CDR3 coding sequence is TGTGCCAGCTCACCCGATCAGAACACTGAAGCTTTCTTT. Translating it yields CASSPDQNTEAFF.

The rearrangement joins TRBV30 to TRBJ1-1; unclear D gene. Germline lookup yields CDR1 GTSNPN and CDR2 SVGIG (reference sequence). The V gene lost 8 bases and the J gene lost 4 bases, with 20 bases spanning the gap. CDR3 length equals 14 residues. In DNA form, the CDR3 reads TGTGCCCGAGAGAACCTAGGAGGGTTCACTGAAGCTTTCTTT. This sequence encodes CARENLGGFTEAFF.

The chain joins TRBV7-2 to TRBJ2-1; D may correspond to TRBD1 or TRBD2 (5 bases each). The CDR3 spans 15 residues. V was cut by 5 bases and J by 8 bases, with 19 bases left in between. Germline CDR1 reads SGHTA; CDR2 reads FQGNSA. The CDR3 region has the DNA TGTGCCAGCAGCCTCAGGGACCGCGAGGGCTATGAGCAGTTCTTC. Its protein product is CASSLRDREGYEQFF.

The chain combines TRBV7-3 with TRBJ2-7; D unclear. V shed 2 bases and J shed 2 bases, with 13 bases lying between them. The V gene's germline CDR1 is SGHTA and CDR2 FQGTGA. The CDR3 consists of 15 residues. CDR3 residues: CASSLDGGQTYEQYF. The CDR3 nucleotides read TGTGCCAGCAGCTTAGACGGTGGGCAGACCTACGAGCAGTACTTC.

This chain uses TRBV10-3 with TRBJ1-3; no clear D. V was clipped by 10 bases and J by 4 bases, with 20 bases between them. The CDR3 covers 15 residues. The V gene's germline CDR1 is ENHRY and CDR2 SYGVKD. This chain's CDR3 is CATARPGTTGNTIYF. The CDR3, as DNA: TGTGCCACCGCCCGGCCCGGTACGACAGGAAACACCATATATTTT.

V usage is TRBV4-1 and J usage is TRBJ2-7; 9 bases match TRBD1. The CDR3 is made up of 15 amino acids. With V trimmed by 4 bases and J by 5 bases, 9 bases remained unmatched. Germline-derived CDR1 and CDR2 are MGHRA and YSYEKL. The CDR3 spells CASSLPGQGVHEQYF. CDR3 bases: TGCGCCAGCAGCCTTCCGGGACAGGGCGTCCACGAGCAGTACTTC.

This clone came up once. The chain combines TRBV5-1 with TRBJ2-2; TRBD1 matches at 7 bases. This CDR3 spans 16 amino acids. Germline V gene sequence: CDR1 SGHRS, CDR2 YFSETQ. Trimming took 0 bases from V and 5 from J; bases not matched to a gene: 7. CDR3 sequence: CASSLVRGQNTGELFF. The CDR3 DNA follows: TGCGCCAGCAGCTTGGTGAGGGGGCAAAATACCGGGGAGCTGTTTTTT. The full variable domain, completed using reference TRBV5-1 and TRBJ2-2, is KAGVTQTPRYLIKTRGQQVTLSCSPISGHRSVSWYQQTPGQGLQFLFEYFSETQRNKGNFPGRFSGRQFSNSRSEMNVSTLELGDSALYLCASSLVRGQNTGELFFGEGSRLTVL.

The CDR3 DNA sequence: TGTGCCAGCAGCTTAGGTGTCGATGGCTACACCTTC. This sequence encodes CASSLGVDGYTF. J is TRBJ1-2 and V is TRBV7-9; D is uncertain. Germline V gene sequence: CDR1 SEHNR, CDR2 FQNEAQ (reference sequence). The V gene lost 1 base and the J gene lost 6 bases, with 6 bases spanning the gap. The CDR3 sequence is 12 residues long.

The chain is built from TRBV11-2 and TRBJ2-1; 11 nucleotides match TRBD2. The CDR3 is made up of 14 amino acids. Germline V lookup: CDR1 SGHAT, CDR2 FQNNGV. V lost 0 bases, J lost 12 bases, and 4 bases stayed unmatched. CDR3 DNA sequence: TGTGCCAGCAGCTTAGATCGACTAGCGGGAACGCAGTTCTTC. Amino acids: CASSLDRLAGTQFF.

This chain links TRBV7-8 with TRBJ1-5; D is unclear. The CDR3 spans 12 residues. The germline V and J ends were trimmed by 4 bases and 7 bases, with 8 bases remaining between them. Germline values: CDR1 SGHVS, CDR2 FQNEAQ. CDR3 DNA: TGTGCCAGCAGCTCCGGTGGACAGCCCCAGCATTTT. This encodes CASSSGGQPQHF. Complete variable domain (other parts from reference TRBV7-8 and TRBJ1-5): GAGVSQSPRYKVAKRGQDVALRCDPISGHVSLFWYQQALGQGPEFLTYFQNEAQLDKSGLPSDRFFAERPEGSVSTLKIQRTQQEDSAVYLCASSSGGQPQHFGDGTRLSIL.

The gene calls are TRBV19 and TRBJ1-5, with TRBD1 matching 7 bases. After removal of 3 bases from V and 5 bases from J, the junction contained 7 bases not matched to a gene. The V gene's germline CDR1 is LNHDA and CDR2 SQIVND (reference sequence). CDR3 length: 15 amino acids. The CDR3 nucleotides read TGTGCCAGTAGTATTTCGAACAGGGGATATCAGCCCCAGCATTTT. Amino acid sequence: CASSISNRGYQPQHF.

This clone has just a few counts. The rearrangement links TRBV5-1 to TRBJ2-5; D is unclear. The germline V gene encodes CDR1 SGHRS and CDR2 YFSETQ. The V and J ends lost 1 base and 4 bases respectively, with 17 bases between them. The CDR3 covers 16 residues. CDR3 nucleotide sequence: TGCGCCAGCAGCTTGTGGCGGTCAGGAGCTCCAGAGACCCAGTACTTC. Amino acid sequence: CASSLWRSGAPETQYF.